The subject of this entry is one TCR beta chain. No cognate antigen has been identified for it. Per-nucleotide qualities are absent, and no much larger clonotype sits a single base away. Patients with a history of autoimmune disease or receiving systemic immunosuppression were excluded from the trial. Peripheral blood for TCR sequencing was collected from all dose cohorts at baseline, on cycle 4 day 1, and on cycle 7 day 1. Samples were obtained from an open-label, multicenter, first-in-human phase I dose-escalation trial of ivuxolimab. Adults with locally advanced or metastatic melanoma, renal cell, hepatocellular, or head and neck squamous cell carcinoma were enrolled in the trial. CD4+ and CD8+ T cells were sorted separately from peripheral blood before TCR sequencing. This sample was included in a study of OX40 agonist ivuxolimab in advanced cancers. With respect to the entire study: Ivuxolimab was an agonistic, fully human IgG2 monoclonal antibody directed against OX40 (CD134), a costimulatory receptor. Peripheral TCRbeta sequencing was intended to test whether TCR sequence diversity was altered and clonal T-cell expansion was caused by ivuxolimab. In the dose-escalation cohort, nearly 85% of patients were male, and the mean age was around 65 years with a range of roughly 20 to 79. Of the roughly 52 patients in dose escalation, 19 had hepatocellular carcinoma, some 15 had melanoma, 9 had renal cell carcinoma and 9 had head and neck cancer. Partial responses occurred in three dose-escalation patients, of whom one had hepatocellular carcinoma and two had cutaneous melanoma. Prior anti-PD-1, anti-PD-L1 or anti-CTLA-4 therapy was permitted, and checkpoint inhibitors had been received by 30% to 40% of dose-escalation patients. Intravenous ivuxolimab was administered to patients every 2 weeks at six dose levels: 0.01, 0.1, 0.3, 1.5, 3 and 10 mg/kg. The paper reports the monotherapy dose-escalation portion (N of about 47 patients) of the phase I ivuxolimab trial.

Genomic DNA was extracted from sorted cells for sequencing of the TCRbeta CDR3 region. TCRbeta CDR3 regions were sequenced using the immunoSEQ Assay. As stored in TCRdb, this immuneACCESS dataset retains in-frame rearrangements with V and J assigned. A fraction of the clones does not appear; measured against another copy, unresolved V genes explain less than half of the discrepancy, and the remainder lacks a known reason. Within this sample are approximately 80,000 clones, with around 94% of them counted one time only. Together, the top ten hold around 9.6% of the sample. Compared with germline, V lacks 5 bases and J lacks 3 bases; bases without a gene match: 10. Inclusive of the bounding cysteine and phenylalanine, the CDR3 is 16 residues long. Just the 48-base CDR3 DNA is kept, in frame starting at base 1. From the germline V gene, CDR1 is MDHEN and CDR2 is SYDVKM. The investigation overall reported the following: At doses of 0.1 to 3.0 mg/kg, clonal expansion of both CD4+ and CD8+ blood T cells was observed from baseline to week 6. The antigen specificity of the peripheral T cells that underwent clonal expansion was not determined. In partial responders in the 0.1-3.0 mg/kg groups, normalized peripheral clonal expansion was found to be among the lowest, especially among CD8+ T cells. After ivuxolimab, CD8+ T cells had more expanded clones than CD4+ T cells on average. Low levels of normalized T-cell clonal expansion were also seen in some patients who did not respond.

Source: CD4+ or CD8+ T cells sorted from blood, taken in a trial of the OX40 agonist ivuxolimab. The chain is made from TRBV28 and TRBJ2-3; the central 8 bases match TRBD2. The clonotype was recovered from an adult with an advanced solid tumor such as melanoma, head and neck, liver or kidney cancer. The sequence in DNA is TGTGCCAGCAGTCCAACCGGGGGGGGGACTACAGATACGCAGTATTTT. Its protein product is CASSPTGGGTTDTQYF.